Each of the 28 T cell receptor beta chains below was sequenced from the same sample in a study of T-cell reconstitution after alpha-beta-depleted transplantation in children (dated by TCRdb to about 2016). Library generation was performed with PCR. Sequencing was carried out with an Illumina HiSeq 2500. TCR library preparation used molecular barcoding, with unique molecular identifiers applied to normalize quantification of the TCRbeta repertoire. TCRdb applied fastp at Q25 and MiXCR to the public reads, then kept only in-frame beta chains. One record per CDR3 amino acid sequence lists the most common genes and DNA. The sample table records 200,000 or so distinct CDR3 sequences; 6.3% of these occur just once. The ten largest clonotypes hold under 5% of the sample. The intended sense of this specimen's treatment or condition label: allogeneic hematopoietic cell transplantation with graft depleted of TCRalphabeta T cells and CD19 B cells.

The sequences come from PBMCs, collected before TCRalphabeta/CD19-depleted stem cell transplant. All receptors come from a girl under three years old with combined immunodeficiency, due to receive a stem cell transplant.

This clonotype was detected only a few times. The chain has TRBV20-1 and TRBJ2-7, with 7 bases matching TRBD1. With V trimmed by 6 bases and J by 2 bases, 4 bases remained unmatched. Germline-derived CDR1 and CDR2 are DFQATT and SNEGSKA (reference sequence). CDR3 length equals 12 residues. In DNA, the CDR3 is TGCAGTGCAACCGGGACAGCCTACGAGCAGTACTTC. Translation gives CSATGTAYEQYF.

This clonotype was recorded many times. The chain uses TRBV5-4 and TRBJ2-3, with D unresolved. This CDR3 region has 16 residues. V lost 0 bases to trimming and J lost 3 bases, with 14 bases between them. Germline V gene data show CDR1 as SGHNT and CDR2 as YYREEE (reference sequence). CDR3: CASSLAPGVGTDTQYF. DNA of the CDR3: TGTGCCAGCAGCTTGGCTCCTGGGGTTGGGACAGATACGCAGTATTTT.

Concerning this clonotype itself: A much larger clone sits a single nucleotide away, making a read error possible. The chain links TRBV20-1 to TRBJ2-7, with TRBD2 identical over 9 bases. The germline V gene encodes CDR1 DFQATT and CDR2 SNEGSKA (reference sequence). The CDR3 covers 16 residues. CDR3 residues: CSAREASGTFFYELYF. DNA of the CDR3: TGCAGTGCTAGAGAAGCTAGCGGGACCTTTTTCTACGAGCTGTACTTC.

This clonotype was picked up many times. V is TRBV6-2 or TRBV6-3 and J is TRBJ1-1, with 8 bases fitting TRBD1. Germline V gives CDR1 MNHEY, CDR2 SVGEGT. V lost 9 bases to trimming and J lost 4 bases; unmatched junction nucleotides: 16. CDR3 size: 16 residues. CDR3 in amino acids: CASSGGAAWLFTEAFF. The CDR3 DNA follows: TGTGCCAGTTCAGGGGGCGCGGCTTGGCTGTTCACTGAAGCTTTCTTT.

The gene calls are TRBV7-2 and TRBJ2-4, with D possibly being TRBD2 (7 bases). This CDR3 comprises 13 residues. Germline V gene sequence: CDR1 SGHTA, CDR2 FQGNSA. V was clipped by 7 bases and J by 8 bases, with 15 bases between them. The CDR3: CASNPGGRDIQYF. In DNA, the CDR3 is TGTGCCAGCAACCCCGGGGGGCGGGACATTCAGTACTTC.

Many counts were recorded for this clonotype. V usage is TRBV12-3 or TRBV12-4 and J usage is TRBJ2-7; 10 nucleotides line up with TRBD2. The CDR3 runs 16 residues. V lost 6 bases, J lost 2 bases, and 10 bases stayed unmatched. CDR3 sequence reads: CASSPRSGGHPYEQYF. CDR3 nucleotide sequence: TGTGCCAGCAGCCCACGTAGCGGGGGGCACCCCTACGAGCAGTACTTC.

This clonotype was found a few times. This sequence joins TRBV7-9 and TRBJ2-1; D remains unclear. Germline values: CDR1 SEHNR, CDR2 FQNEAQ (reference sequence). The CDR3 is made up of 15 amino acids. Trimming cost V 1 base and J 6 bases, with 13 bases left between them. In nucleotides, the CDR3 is TGTGCCAGCAGCTTAGTGGCGGTTGCCCTCAATGAGCAGTTCTTC. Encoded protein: CASSLVAVALNEQFF.

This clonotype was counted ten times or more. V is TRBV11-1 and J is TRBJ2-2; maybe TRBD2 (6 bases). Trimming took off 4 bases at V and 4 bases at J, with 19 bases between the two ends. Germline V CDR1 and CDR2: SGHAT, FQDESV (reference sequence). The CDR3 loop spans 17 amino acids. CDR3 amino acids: CASSSRPAGATTGELFF. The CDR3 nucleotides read TGTGCCAGCAGCTCGAGACCAGCGGGCGCTACCACCGGGGAGCTGTTTTTT.

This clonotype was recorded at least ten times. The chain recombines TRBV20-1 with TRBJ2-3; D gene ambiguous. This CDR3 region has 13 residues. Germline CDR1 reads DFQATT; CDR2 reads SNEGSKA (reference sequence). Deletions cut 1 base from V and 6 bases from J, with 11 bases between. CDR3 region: CSARGTPVDTQYF. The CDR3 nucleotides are TGCAGTGCTAGAGGAACGCCAGTCGATACGCAGTATTTT.

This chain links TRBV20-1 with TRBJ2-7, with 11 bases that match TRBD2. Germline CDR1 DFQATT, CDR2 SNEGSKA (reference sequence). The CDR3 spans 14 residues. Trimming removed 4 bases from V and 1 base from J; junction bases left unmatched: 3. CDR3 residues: CSATGTSGSYEQYF. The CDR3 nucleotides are TGCAGTGCTACCGGGACTAGCGGATCCTACGAGCAGTACTTC.

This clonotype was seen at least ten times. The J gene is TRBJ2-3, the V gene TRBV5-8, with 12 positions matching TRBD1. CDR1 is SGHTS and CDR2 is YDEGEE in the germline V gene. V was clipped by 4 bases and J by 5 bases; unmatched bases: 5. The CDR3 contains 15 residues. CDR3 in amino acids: CASSDRDRGRDTQYF. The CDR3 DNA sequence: TGTGCCAGCAGCGACCGGGACAGGGGGCGAGATACGCAGTATTTT.

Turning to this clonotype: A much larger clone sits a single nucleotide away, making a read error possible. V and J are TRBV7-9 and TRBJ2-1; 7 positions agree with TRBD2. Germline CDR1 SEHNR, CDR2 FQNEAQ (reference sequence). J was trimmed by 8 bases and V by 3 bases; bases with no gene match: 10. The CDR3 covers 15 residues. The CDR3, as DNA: TGTGCCAGCAGCTTTATCGCGGGGGTGAACGATGAGCAGTTCTTC. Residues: CASSFIAGVNDEQFF.

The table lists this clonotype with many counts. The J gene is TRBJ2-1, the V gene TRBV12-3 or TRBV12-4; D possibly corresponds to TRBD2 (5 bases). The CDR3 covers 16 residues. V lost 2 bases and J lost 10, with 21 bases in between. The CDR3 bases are TGTGCCAGCAGTTTATTAGTGGGAGTGGGAGTCGAGGAGCAGTTCTTC. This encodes CASSLLVGVGVEEQFF.

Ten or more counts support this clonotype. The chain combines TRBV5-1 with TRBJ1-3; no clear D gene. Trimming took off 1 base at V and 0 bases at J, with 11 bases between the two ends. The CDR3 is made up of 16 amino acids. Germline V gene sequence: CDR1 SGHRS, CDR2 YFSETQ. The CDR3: CASSLNRPDSGNTIYF. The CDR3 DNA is TGCGCCAGCAGCTTGAATCGCCCAGACTCTGGAAACACCATATATTTT. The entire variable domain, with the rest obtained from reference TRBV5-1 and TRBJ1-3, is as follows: KAGVTQTPRYLIKTRGQQVTLSCSPISGHRSVSWYQQTPGQGLQFLFEYFSETQRNKGNFPGRFSGRQFSNSRSEMNVSTLELGDSALYLCASSLNRPDSGNTIYFGEGSWLTVV.

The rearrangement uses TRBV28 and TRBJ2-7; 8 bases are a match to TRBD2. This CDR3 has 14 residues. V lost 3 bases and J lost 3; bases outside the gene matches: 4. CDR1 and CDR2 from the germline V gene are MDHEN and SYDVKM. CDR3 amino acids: CASSFGRAGYEQYF. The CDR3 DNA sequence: TGTGCCAGCAGTTTCGGGAGGGCCGGCTACGAGCAGTACTTC.

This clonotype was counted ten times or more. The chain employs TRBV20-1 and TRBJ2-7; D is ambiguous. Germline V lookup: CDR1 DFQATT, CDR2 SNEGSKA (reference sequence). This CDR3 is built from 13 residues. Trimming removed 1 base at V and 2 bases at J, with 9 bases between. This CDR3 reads CSARGTRPYEQYF. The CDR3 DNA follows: TGCAGTGCTAGAGGGACGCGACCCTACGAGCAGTACTTC.

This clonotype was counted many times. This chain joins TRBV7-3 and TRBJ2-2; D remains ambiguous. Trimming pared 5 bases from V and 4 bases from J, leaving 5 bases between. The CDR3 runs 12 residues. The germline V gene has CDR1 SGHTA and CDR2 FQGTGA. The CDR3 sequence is CASSEITGELFF. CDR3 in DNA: TGTGCCAGCAGCGAGATCACCGGGGAGCTGTTTTTT.

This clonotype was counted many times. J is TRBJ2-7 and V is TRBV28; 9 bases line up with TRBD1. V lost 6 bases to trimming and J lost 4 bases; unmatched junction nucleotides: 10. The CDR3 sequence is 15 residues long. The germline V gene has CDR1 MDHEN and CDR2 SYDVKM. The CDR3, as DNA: TGTGCCAGCAGGTTCGGACAGGGGTATCGATACGAGCAGTACTTC. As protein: CASRFGQGYRYEQYF.

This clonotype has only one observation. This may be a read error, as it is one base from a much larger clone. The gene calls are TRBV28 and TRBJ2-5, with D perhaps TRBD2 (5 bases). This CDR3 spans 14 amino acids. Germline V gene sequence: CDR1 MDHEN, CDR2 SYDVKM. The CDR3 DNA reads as TGTGCCAGCAGTTTATATACGGGATTGGAGACCCACTACTTC. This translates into CASSLYTGLETHYF.

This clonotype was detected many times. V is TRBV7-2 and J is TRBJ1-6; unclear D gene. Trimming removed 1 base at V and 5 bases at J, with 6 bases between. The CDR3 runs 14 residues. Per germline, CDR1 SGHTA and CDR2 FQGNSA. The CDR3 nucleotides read TGTGCCAGCAGCTTAGTCGCAAATAATTCACCCCTCCACTTT. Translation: CASSLVANNSPLHF.

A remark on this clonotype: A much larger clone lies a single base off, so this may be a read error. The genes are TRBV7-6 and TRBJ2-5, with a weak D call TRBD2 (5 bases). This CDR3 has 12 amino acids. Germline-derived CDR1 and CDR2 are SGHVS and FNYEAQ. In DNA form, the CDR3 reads TGTGCCGGCAGCTTAGGCGGGCAGACCCAGTACTTC. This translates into CAGSLGGQTQYF.

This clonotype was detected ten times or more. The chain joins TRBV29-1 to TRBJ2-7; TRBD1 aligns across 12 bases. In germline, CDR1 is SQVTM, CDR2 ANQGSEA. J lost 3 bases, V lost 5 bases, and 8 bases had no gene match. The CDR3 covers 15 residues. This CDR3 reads CSVSPGQGADYEQYF. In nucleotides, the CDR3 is TGCAGCGTTTCACCGGGACAGGGGGCCGACTACGAGCAGTACTTC.

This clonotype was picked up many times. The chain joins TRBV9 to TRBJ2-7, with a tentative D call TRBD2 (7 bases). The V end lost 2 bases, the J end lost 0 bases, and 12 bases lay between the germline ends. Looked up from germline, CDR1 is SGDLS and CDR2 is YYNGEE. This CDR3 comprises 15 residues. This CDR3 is CASSVAGANSYEQYF. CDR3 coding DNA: TGTGCCAGCAGCGTGGCGGGGGCTAACTCCTACGAGCAGTACTTC.

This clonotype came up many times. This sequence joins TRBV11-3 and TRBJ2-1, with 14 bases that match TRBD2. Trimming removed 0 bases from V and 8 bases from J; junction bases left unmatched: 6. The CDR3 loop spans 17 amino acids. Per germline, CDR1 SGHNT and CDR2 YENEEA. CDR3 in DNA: TGTGCCAGCAGCTTAGATGGGACTAGCGGGGGCCCCGATGAGCAGTTCTTC. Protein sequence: CASSLDGTSGGPDEQFF.

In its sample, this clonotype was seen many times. In DNA form, the CDR3 reads TGTGCCAGCAGTTTTAGGGTCCGAGGAGAGACCCAGTACTTC. This encodes CASSFRVRGETQYF. V is TRBV12-3 or TRBV12-4 and J is TRBJ2-5; D unclear. Trimming pared 3 bases from V and 4 bases from J, leaving 12 bases between. This CDR3 is built from 14 residues.

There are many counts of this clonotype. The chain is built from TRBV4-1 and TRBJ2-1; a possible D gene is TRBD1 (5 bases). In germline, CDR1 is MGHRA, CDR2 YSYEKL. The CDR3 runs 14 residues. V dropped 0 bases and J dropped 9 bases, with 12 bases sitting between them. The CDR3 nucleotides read TGCGCCAGCAGCCAAGAGGGGCCCCCAGTTGAGCAGTTCTTC. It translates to CASSQEGPPVEQFF.

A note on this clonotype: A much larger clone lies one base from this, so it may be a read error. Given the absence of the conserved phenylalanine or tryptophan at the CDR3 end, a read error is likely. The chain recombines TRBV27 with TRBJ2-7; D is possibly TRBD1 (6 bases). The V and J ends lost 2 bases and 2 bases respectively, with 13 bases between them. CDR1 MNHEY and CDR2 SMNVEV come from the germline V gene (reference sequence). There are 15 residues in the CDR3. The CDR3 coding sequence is TGTGCCAGCAGTTTAGCCATCACAGGGCCCTACGAGCAGTACTGC. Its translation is CASSLAITGPYEQYC.

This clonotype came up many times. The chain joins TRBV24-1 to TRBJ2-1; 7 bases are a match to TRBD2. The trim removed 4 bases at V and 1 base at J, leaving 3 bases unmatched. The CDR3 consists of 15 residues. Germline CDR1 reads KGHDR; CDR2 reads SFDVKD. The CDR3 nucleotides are TGTGCCACCAGTGACGCTAGCGGATCCTACAATGAGCAGTTCTTC. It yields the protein CATSDASGSYNEQFF.